This T cell receptor beta chain was identified during a study of shared clonotypes between healthy human individuals. Regarding the study as a whole: The naive CD4 repertoires of four donors were compared, and approximately 5% of clonotypes were shared. Rarefaction analysis demonstrated incomplete sorted-subset sequencing notwithstanding large depth.

Sequenced by immunoSEQ multiplex PCR; TCRdb stores in-frame clones only, minus some. The sample holds 2 million to 3 million clones, over 85% seen once. The V and J ends lost 1 base and 4 bases respectively, with 15 bases between them. The CDR3 is 15 residues long. Germline V CDR1 and CDR2: SGHKS, YYEKEE (reference sequence). On this clone: Its antigen is unknown.

The chain uses TRBV5-5 and TRBJ2-7, with D perhaps matching TRBD1 (6 bases). Sequenced input: naive CD4+ T cells from PBMCs. Subset meaning: CD45RA+ positively selected. The TCR comes from a man aged 18 to 29 in good health. Some clones in this sample may be carry-over from other donors' samples. For the CDR3, the DNA is TGTGCCAGCAGCTTGAGTAGGGTTGGGACATACGAGCAGTACTTC. It specifies CASSLSRVGTYEQYF.